This entry concerns a single T cell receptor beta chain. Its specificity is not known. CDR1 is MNHEY, CDR2 SVGAGI, per germline. V shed 6 bases, J shed 7 bases, and the junction held 10 bases outside the gene matches. The CDR3 contains 14 residues. The source of the sample is a study of shared clonotypes between healthy human individuals. Study in general: A couple of female and a few male donors aged 18 to 49 were enrolled. Donors had three CD4 naive, three CD4 memory, two CD8 naive and one CD8 memory plate apiece.

Study results and limitations: In contrast to clonotypes shared by all four donors, non-shared clonotypes had lower generation probabilities. Richness estimates generally favored naive over memory subsets.

TCRdb keeps only in-frame clones here, not all; method: immunoSEQ multiplex PCR. The table lists about 1.1 million clones, roughly 80% of them singletons. This chain links TRBV6-5 with TRBJ1-2; 8 bases align to TRBD1. The receptor's source is a man between 18 and 35 years old in good health. Some clones in this sample may be carry-over from other donors' samples. Sequenced: memory CD4+ T cells from PBMCs. Documented subset: CD45RA-negative fraction. CDR3 bases: TGTGCCAGCAGACTAAACAGGGGGTTGAGTGGCTACACCTTC. This sequence encodes CASRLNRGLSGYTF.